Listed here are 22 T cell receptor beta chains from one sample, sequenced in a study of cytomegalovirus exposure and HLA in healthy donors. 13 Jbeta primers and 60 Vbeta primers were used for the PCR. The data were produced by immunoSEQ multiplex PCR, yet TCRdb's version contains in-frame clones alone and is incomplete. This table has 150,000 to 200,000 clones, roughly 85% appearing once. The sample comprised PBMCs. Receptors were obtained from a man aged 45-65 years in good health and CMV-seropositive.

The chain joins TRBV4-3 to TRBJ1-1; possible D gene TRBD1, 6 bases. The V gene lost 4 bases and the J gene lost 0 bases, with 12 bases spanning the gap. CDR3 size: 15 residues. Germline CDR1 reads LGHNA; CDR2 reads YSLEER. The DNA of the CDR3 is TGCGCCAGCAGCCCAGACGGGACACTGAACACTGAAGCTTTCTTT. Amino acid sequence: CASSPDGTLNTEAFF.

The chain carries TRBV9 and TRBJ2-3, with TRBD2 identical over 10 bases. The CDR3 is 19 amino acids. Germline CDR1 is SGDLS and CDR2 is YYNGEE. V was pared by 1 base and J by 2 bases, with 13 bases of the junction left unmatched. The CDR3 coding sequence is TGTGCCAGCAGCGTACCTATAGCGGGGGGCGATATCCACACAGATACGCAGTATTTT. Translating gives CASSVPIAGGDIHTDTQYF.

The chain recombines TRBV27 with TRBJ1-2; perhaps TRBD1 as D (6 bases). CDR3 length equals 16 residues. V was shortened by 0 bases and J by 4 bases, with 15 bases between the two germline ends. Germline V gives CDR1 MNHEY, CDR2 SMNVEV (reference sequence). CDR3 amino acids: CASSLSQQGGGYGYTF. For the CDR3, the DNA is TGTGCCAGCAGTTTATCGCAACAGGGTGGGGGCTATGGCTACACCTTC.

The chain is built from TRBV7-2 and TRBJ2-7; 7 nucleotides align to TRBD1. The CDR3 runs to 14 residues. V lost 1 base, J lost 2 bases, and 2 bases stayed unmatched. Germline V lookup: CDR1 SGHTA, CDR2 FQGNSA. CDR3 loop: CASSLGRGPYEQYF. CDR3 sequence (DNA): TGTGCCAGCAGCTTAGGTAGGGGGCCCTACGAGCAGTACTTC.

The V gene is TRBV18, the J gene TRBJ1-2, with D possibly matching TRBD1 (5 bases). The CDR3 is made up of 13 amino acids. V was cut by 6 bases and J by 8 bases, with 16 bases left in between. Germline CDR1 and CDR2: KGHSH and LQKENI. The CDR3 sequence is CASSTGLEGGYTF. CDR3 DNA: TGTGCCAGCTCCACGGGACTGGAGGGCGGCTACACCTTC. Full variable domain (outside the CDR3, taken from reference TRBV18 and TRBJ1-2): NAGVMQNPRHLVRRRGQEARLRCSPMKGHSHVYWYRQLPEEGLKFMVYLQKENIIDESGMPKERFSAEFPKEGPSILRIQQVVRGDSAAYFCASSTGLEGGYTFGSGTRLTVV.

V gene TRBV13 combines with J gene TRBJ2-1; 9 nucleotides align to TRBD1. V lost 5 bases and J lost 4; bases outside the gene matches: 6. Germline CDR1 is PRHDT and CDR2 is FYEKMQ (reference sequence). The CDR3 sequence is 15 residues long. The CDR3 DNA is TGTGCCAGCAGCACCGGACAGGGGCGTTACAATGAGCAGTTCTTC. Residues: CASSTGQGRYNEQFF.

In its sample, this clone was seen a few times. The chain combines TRBV2 with TRBJ2-7; 8 nucleotides agree with TRBD1. The CDR3 is 15 residues long. Trimming cost V 5 bases and J 0 bases; bases outside gene matches: 6. CDR1 SNHLY and CDR2 FYNNEI come from the germline V gene. The CDR3 loop reads CASSLDRAPSYEQYF. As DNA, the CDR3 is TGTGCCAGCAGTTTGGACAGGGCCCCCTCCTACGAGCAGTACTTC.

The rearrangement uses TRBV29-1 and TRBJ1-2; 9 bases agree with TRBD1. Trimming cost V 6 bases and J 4 bases; bases outside gene matches: 6. Germline V gene data show CDR1 as SQVTM and CDR2 as ANQGSEA. The length of the CDR3 is 13 residues. CDR3 in DNA: TGCAGCGTGACCGGGACAGGGTCCTATGGCTACACCTTC. It specifies CSVTGTGSYGYTF.

This sequence joins TRBV2 and TRBJ1-1, with 8 bases fitting TRBD1. Unmatched junction bases numbered 10, after V lost 2 bases and J lost 5 bases. The CDR3 length is 16 residues. Germline V gene data show CDR1 as SNHLY and CDR2 as FYNNEI. The DNA for the CDR3 is TGTGCCAGCAGTGAAATGGAACAGGGGGTTGGTACTGAAGCTTTCTTT. This gives the protein CASSEMEQGVGTEAFF.

This clone was observed a handful of times. One end of the junction does not line up with germline, which may come from a read error. The chain combines TRBV2 with TRBJ1-2; D remains ambiguous. This CDR3 has 16 amino acids. CDR1 and CDR2 (germline): SNHLY, FYNNEI. CDR3 nucleotide sequence: TGTGCCAGCAGCGAAGGGCTTTTCGGAGAGGCCTATGGCTACACCTTC. This translates into CASSEGLFGEAYGYTF.

The chain uses TRBV6-4 and TRBJ2-5; 7 nucleotides agree with TRBD1. The trim removed 5 bases at V and 5 bases at J, leaving 11 bases unmatched. CDR1 and CDR2 from the germline V gene are MRHNA and SNTAGT. The CDR3 runs 15 residues. CDR3 region: CASSPQGSAGETQYF. In nucleotides, the CDR3 is TGTGCCAGCAGTCCACAGGGGTCCGCCGGGGAGACCCAGTACTTC.

Turning to this clone: At the DNA level, this CDR3 is encoded by other sequences in the same sample as well. The rearrangement links TRBV9 to TRBJ2-7, with TRBD2 matching 10 bases. CDR3 length: 14 amino acids. Germline V gives CDR1 SGDLS, CDR2 YYNGEE. J lost 6 bases, V lost 4 bases, and 7 bases had no gene match. Written as DNA, the CDR3 is TGTGCCAGCAGCCTGGCTAGCGGGGGTTTCGAGCAGTACTTC. It translates to CASSLASGGFEQYF.

This chain connects TRBV30 to TRBJ1-5; no firm D call. Trimming stripped 1 base from V and 4 bases from J, with 8 bases between. CDR1 and CDR2 (germline): GTSNPN, SVGIG (reference sequence). The CDR3 extends over 13 amino acids. The CDR3 region is CAWSAGFNQPQHF. CDR3 nucleotides: TGTGCCTGGAGTGCAGGTTTTAATCAGCCCCAGCATTTT.

The chain employs TRBV20-1 and TRBJ2-3, with 8 nucleotides matching TRBD1. V trimming: 7 bases; J trimming: 3 bases; junction bases outside the gene matches: 0. The CDR3 is 11 amino acids. Germline lookup yields CDR1 DFQATT and CDR2 SNEGSKA (reference sequence). The CDR3 sequence: CSGQGTDTQYF. The CDR3 DNA reads as TGCAGTGGACAGGGGACAGATACGCAGTATTTT.

This clone was seen only a few times. This chain links TRBV13 with TRBJ2-1; 14 bases match TRBD2. This CDR3 comprises 20 residues. V lost 1 base and J lost 3; bases outside the gene matches: 11. Germline-derived CDR1 and CDR2 are PRHDT and FYEKMQ (reference sequence). CDR3 loop: CASSLAGTSGGPRGYNEQFF. DNA of the CDR3: TGTGCCAGCAGCTTAGCCGGGACTAGCGGGGGCCCCCGCGGCTACAATGAGCAGTTCTTC. The whole variable domain, remainder taken from reference TRBV13 and TRBJ2-1, is AAGVIQSPRHLIKEKRETATLKCYPIPRHDTVYWYQQGPGQDPQFLISFYEKMQSDKGSIPDRFSAQQFSDYHSELNMSSLELGDSALYFCASSLAGTSGGPRGYNEQFFGPGTRLTVL.

The chain links TRBV7-9 to TRBJ2-5, with 11 bases identical to TRBD1. Germline CDR1 and CDR2: SEHNR and FQNEAQ (reference sequence). CDR3 length equals 15 residues. With V trimmed by 1 base and J by 11 bases, 9 bases remained unmatched. CDR3 DNA: TGTGCCAGCAGCTTAGTAGGACAGGGGGCAAGGGAGCAGTACTTC. As protein: CASSLVGQGAREQYF.

The rearrangement links TRBV19 to TRBJ1-4; 8 bases fit TRBD1. Germline CDR1 LNHDA, CDR2 SQIVND (reference sequence). CDR3 length: 13 amino acids. The CDR3 bases are TGTGTCCTGGGACAGGAACAAAATGAAAAACTGTTTTTT. It yields the protein CVLGQEQNEKLFF.

The CDR3 is CASSLMGTSGYEQYF. CDR3 nucleotide sequence: TGTGCCAGCAGCTTGATGGGGACTAGCGGGTACGAGCAGTACTTC. The chain employs TRBV5-4 and TRBJ2-7, with 12 bases aligning to TRBD2. The CDR3 is made up of 15 amino acids. The J segment lost 4 bases and the V segment lost 1 base, leaving 3 bases of the junction unmatched. Germline loops: CDR1 SGHNT, CDR2 YYREEE (reference sequence).

The V and J genes are TRBV7-8 and TRBJ2-1; D uncertain. The CDR3 is 13 residues long. Germline CDR1 is SGHVS and CDR2 is FQNEAQ. V was trimmed by 3 bases and J by 4 bases, leaving 7 bases between them. The DNA of the CDR3 is TGTGCCAGCAGCTTTCCGAGGTACAATGAGCAGTTCTTC. This gives the protein CASSFPRYNEQFF.

J is TRBJ2-5 and V is TRBV7-9; D is perhaps TRBD1 (6 bases). V was cut by 4 bases and J by 3 bases, with 18 bases left in between. CDR3 length: 16 amino acids. Germline assignment: CDR1 SEHNR and CDR2 FQNEAQ (reference sequence). CDR3 bases: TGTGCCAGCAGCTCTCCGGTAGCAGGGGCAGAAGAGACCCAGTACTTC. This sequence encodes CASSSPVAGAEETQYF.

The CDR3 nucleotides read TGTGCCAGCAGTGGTGAGAATGGCTACACCTTC. Residues: CASSGENGYTF. V usage is TRBV6-1 and J usage is TRBJ1-2; D ambiguous. The CDR3 is 11 amino acids. V shed 4 bases and J shed 6 bases, with 6 bases lying between them. Germline V gives CDR1 MNHNS, CDR2 SASEGT.

This clone occurred a few times. The chain has TRBV19 and TRBJ1-6; 7 nucleotides line up with TRBD1. CDR1 and CDR2 (germline): LNHDA, SQIVND (reference sequence). The CDR3 contains 15 residues. The V segment lost 10 bases and the J segment 9 bases; nucleotides outside the gene matches: 15. The CDR3 loop is CAISRLGTAISPLHF. CDR3 coding DNA: TGTGCCATTTCTCGCCTCGGGACAGCAATTTCACCCCTCCACTTT.